This section outlines one T cell receptor (beta chain) sequence together with its context. The clone's antigen remains unknown. Qualities for individual bases were not recorded, and no much larger clone is one base off. Whole blood was collected in K2EDTA tubes by collaborating institutions according to the institutions' own protocols. For TCRbeta analysis, collaborators shipped samples in one of three forms: frozen whole blood, isolated PBMCs, or DNA extracted from either of those sample types. V gives up 2 bases and J gives up 0 bases, and the segment between their germline ends measures 11 bases. From a lookup of the germline V gene, CDR1 and CDR2 are SGHVS and FQNEAQ. The cysteine opens and the phenylalanine closes a CDR3 of 16 amino acids. The only DNA kept is the CDR3, 48 bases in frame from the first base. This sample is drawn from a study of blood T cell repertoires in COVID-19 (TCRdb year 2020). About the study as a whole: Collaborator samples came from the United States, Italy and Spain and covered acute and convalescent phases of COVID-19. The prospective study material was composed of cDNA or gDNA derived from T cells, B-cell-depleted T cells, or PBMCs. Subjects who had been exposed to COVID-19, were actively infected with it, or had recovered from it provided the deeply sampled blood TCRbeta repertoires that made up the dataset. A freely available public database, intended as a resource for researchers studying the immune response to SARS-CoV-2, is where the repertoires were released. The samples were drawn from two sources: the first 160 participants of the ongoing ImmuneRACE study, and 1,254 subjects contributed by 6 global collaborators. The sample metadata nearly always contained a de-identified subject ID, COVID-19 status, age in years and sex. HLA class I and class II types, where available, came from metadata supplied by the sample provider rather than from assay-based typing. On the study overall, not on this receptor specifically: The quantity of clinical and demographic metadata differed by source and by participant and was supplied without curation.

TCRbeta CDR3 regions were amplified from genomic DNA using the immunoSEQ Assay, a bias-controlled multiplex PCR. As for the original processing: The number of nucleated cells in each sample was estimated by amplification of reference gene primers within the assay. Sequence reads were collapsed and filtered to measure the absolute abundance of every unique TCRbeta CDR3 rearrangement. For each sample, productive Simpson clonality was calculated as the square root of Simpson's diversity index over productive rearrangements. TCRdb's version of the immuneACCESS table is confined to in-frame rearrangements and falls short of the full clone set. An unresolved V gene accounts for under half of the shortfall where checked; the remainder is of unknown origin. Clone size and V and J calls were adopted from that table, with D and trimming inferred from the DNA. The sample profile shows roughly 120,000 clones; 70% to 90% of them were found once. The top ten clones comprise roughly 0.94% of the sample.

The chain is made from TRBV7-8 and TRBJ1-5; the D segment could be TRBD1, given 6 matching bases. Material for sequencing was peripheral blood. This sequence originates from a woman in her forties or fifties with active or convalescent COVID-19. The sequenced DNA is TGTGCCAGCAGCTTAAGTAGGACAGATAGCAATCAGCCCCAGCATTTT. Translated, it gives CASSLSRTDSNQPQHF.